This passage covers 2 T cell receptor beta chains from one sample sequenced in a study of CD8 T cells in Susac syndrome. Reverse transcription used roughly 0.5 to 1 ug RNA and random hexamers. TCRdb re-analysed the immunoSEQ multiplex PCR reads in MiXCR, keeping a single row per CDR3 protein. The sample carries roughly 150,000 distinct CDR3 sequences, around 95% recorded once. The sample comprised CD8+ T cells from PBMCs. The receptors originated from a human donor with multiple sclerosis.

This rearrangement joins TRBV9 to TRBJ1-4; the D gene is possibly TRBD1 (5 bases). The V gene lost 4 bases and the J gene lost 7 bases, with 14 bases spanning the gap. Per germline, CDR1 SGDLS and CDR2 YYNGEE. This CDR3 region has 14 residues. The CDR3 DNA is TGTGCCAGCAGCCCTTCCGGGACGGGTGAAAAACTGTTTTTT. This translates into CASSPSGTGEKLFF.

The V gene is TRBV30, the J gene TRBJ2-1; the D gene is possibly TRBD2 (6 bases). The germline CDR1 and CDR2 sequences are GTSNPN and SVGIG (reference sequence). The CDR3 is made up of 15 amino acids. V dropped 3 bases and J dropped 4 bases, with 16 bases sitting between them. The CDR3 is CAWSDIGRRYNEQFF. In DNA form, the CDR3 reads TGTGCCTGGAGCGACATAGGGAGGCGATACAATGAGCAGTTCTTC.